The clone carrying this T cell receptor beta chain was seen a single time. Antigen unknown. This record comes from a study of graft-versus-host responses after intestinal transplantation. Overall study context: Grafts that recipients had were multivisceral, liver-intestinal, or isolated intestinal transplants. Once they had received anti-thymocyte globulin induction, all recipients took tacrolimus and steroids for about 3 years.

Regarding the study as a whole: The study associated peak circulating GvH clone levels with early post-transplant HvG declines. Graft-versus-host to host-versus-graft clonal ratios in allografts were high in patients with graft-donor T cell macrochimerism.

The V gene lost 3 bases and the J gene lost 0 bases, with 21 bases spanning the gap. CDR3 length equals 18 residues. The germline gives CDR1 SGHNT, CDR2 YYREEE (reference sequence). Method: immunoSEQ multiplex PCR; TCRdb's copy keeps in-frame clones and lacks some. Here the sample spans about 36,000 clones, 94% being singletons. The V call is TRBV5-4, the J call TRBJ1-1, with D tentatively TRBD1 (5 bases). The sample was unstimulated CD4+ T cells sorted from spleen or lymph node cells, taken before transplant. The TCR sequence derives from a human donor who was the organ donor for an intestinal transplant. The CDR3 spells CASSSRGNGGEMNTEAFF. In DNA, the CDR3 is TGTGCCAGCAGCTCCCGGGGGAACGGAGGGGAAATGAACACTGAAGCTTTCTTT. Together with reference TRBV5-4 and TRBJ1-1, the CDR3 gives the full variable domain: ETGVTQSPTHLIKTRGQQVTLRCSSQSGHNTVSWYQQALGQGPQFIFQYYREEENGRGNFPPRFSGLQFPNYSSELNVNALELDDSALYLCASSSRGNGGEMNTEAFFGQGTRLTVV.